This entry lists 25 T cell receptor beta chains sequenced from one sample in a study of CD8 T cells in ankylosing spondylitis. MiXCR was run by TCRdb on the 5' RACE reads, yielding one entry per CDR3 protein. Seen here are roughly 68,000 distinct CDR3 sequences, around 6.4% observed once, and the top ten hold approximately 4.5%. Sequenced sample: synovial fluid, either unsorted or a sorted T cell fraction (not recorded which). These receptors all come from a male donor with ankylosing spondylitis.

There are many counts of this clonotype. The CDR3 nucleotides are TGCGCCAGCAGCACCTCAACTAGCGGGAGCTACGAGCAGTACTTC. It is translated as CASSTSTSGSYEQYF. The rearrangement uses TRBV5-1 and TRBJ2-7; 11 nucleotides align to TRBD2. Germline loops: CDR1 SGHRS, CDR2 YFSETQ. The CDR3 is 15 amino acids. Germline trimming cut 4 bases from V and 3 bases from J; bases unmatched to any gene: 6.

V usage is TRBV28 and J usage is TRBJ1-1; D is possibly TRBD1 (5 bases). The CDR3 covers 14 residues. V gave up 3 bases and J gave up 3 bases, with 11 bases separating them. Germline values: CDR1 MDHEN, CDR2 SYDVKM. The CDR3 DNA is TGTGCCAGCAGTTTTAGGGCCAGGGACACTGAAGCTTTCTTT. Translated: CASSFRARDTEAFF.

The chain couples TRBV18 to TRBJ2-7; D is perhaps TRBD1 or TRBD2 (5 bases each). Germline CDR1 and CDR2: KGHSH and LQKENI. The V and J ends lost 2 bases and 3 bases respectively, with 14 bases between them. This CDR3 comprises 15 residues. As DNA, the CDR3 is TGTGCCAGCTCACCAACCCGGGGCGTGAGCTACGAGCAGTACTTC. It translates to CASSPTRGVSYEQYF. Using reference TRBV18 and TRBJ2-7 for the parts outside the CDR3, the full variable domain is NAGVMQNPRHLVRRRGQEARLRCSPMKGHSHVYWYRQLPEEGLKFMVYLQKENIIDESGMPKERFSAEFPKEGPSILRIQQVVRGDSAAYFCASSPTRGVSYEQYFGPGTRLTVT.

This sequence joins TRBV30 and TRBJ1-1; TRBD1 might be the D (6 bases). Germline V lookup: CDR1 GTSNPN, CDR2 SVGIG (reference sequence). This CDR3 region has 13 residues. V was pared by 3 bases and J by 0 bases, with 8 bases between. The CDR3 sequence is CAWSRGLNTEAFF. Written as DNA, the CDR3 is TGTGCCTGGAGCAGGGGTCTGAACACTGAAGCTTTCTTT.

This clonotype was counted many times. The chain carries TRBV5-6 and TRBJ1-2; perhaps TRBD1 as D (5 bases). The germline CDR1 and CDR2 sequences are SGHDT and YYEEEE. The CDR3 is made up of 14 amino acids. Trimming took 4 bases from V and 7 from J, leaving 17 bases between them. CDR3 amino acids: CASSLAPGRVGYTF. The CDR3 bases are TGTGCCAGCAGCCTCGCTCCGGGACGGGTTGGCTACACCTTC.

The CDR3 loop reads CASSLVERAAFF. CDR3 nucleotides: TGTGCCAGCAGCTTGGTGGAGAGGGCGGCTTTCTTT. The genes are TRBV5-6 and TRBJ1-1, with D unresolved. The CDR3 loop spans 12 amino acids. From germline, CDR1 is SGHDT and CDR2 YYEEEE. Deletions cut 0 bases from V and 11 bases from J, with 11 bases between.

This clonotype occurred many times. The chain carries TRBV11-2 and TRBJ2-1; 15 bases map to TRBD2. CDR1 and CDR2 from the germline V gene are SGHAT and FQNNGV. This CDR3 region has 17 residues. After removal of 0 bases from V and 7 bases from J, the junction contained 4 bases not matched to a gene. The CDR3 sequence: CASSLERGTSGRNEQFF. CDR3 in DNA: TGTGCCAGCAGCTTAGAGCGGGGGACTAGCGGGAGGAATGAGCAGTTCTTC.

This clonotype came up many times. The chain uses TRBV7-3 and TRBJ2-3, with no clear D. The CDR3 consists of 14 residues. Trimming shortened V by 7 bases and J by 2 bases, and 13 bases separated the two germline ends. Per germline, CDR1 SGHTA and CDR2 FQGTGA. The CDR3 sequence: CASKSAVHTDTQYF. CDR3 nucleotides: TGTGCCAGCAAGTCAGCAGTCCACACAGATACGCAGTATTTT.

This clonotype occurred a few times. The chain carries TRBV28 and TRBJ2-2; D not resolved. CDR3 length equals 14 residues. The V gene's germline CDR1 is MDHEN and CDR2 SYDVKM. Trimming left V 3 bases short and J 3 bases short, with 8 bases between. DNA of the CDR3: TGTGCCAGCAGTTTTAGAAAGGACACCGGGGAGCTGTTTTTT. Amino acid sequence: CASSFRKDTGELFF.

This clonotype was recorded at least ten times. The V gene is TRBV16, the J gene TRBJ1-2, with 7 bases identical to TRBD1. The CDR3 contains 13 residues. Trimming at V came to 3 bases and at J to 6 bases, leaving 4 bases not matched to a gene. Germline CDR1 reads KGHSY; CDR2 reads FQNENV. CDR3 sequence: CASSQTGLNGYTF. As DNA, the CDR3 is TGTGCCAGCAGCCAGACAGGGTTAAATGGCTACACCTTC.

This clonotype was counted at least ten times. V is TRBV19 and J is TRBJ1-1; no clear D gene. The germline gives CDR1 LNHDA, CDR2 SQIVND (reference sequence). This CDR3 contains 14 residues. V gave up 3 bases and J gave up 4 bases, with 12 bases separating them. The DNA for the CDR3 is TGTGCCAGTAGTATGAATAGGGAAGGCACTGAAGCTTTCTTT. This codes for CASSMNREGTEAFF.

This rearrangement joins TRBV19 to TRBJ2-1; D not resolved. Germline CDR1 and CDR2: LNHDA and SQIVND (reference sequence). CDR3 length equals 15 residues. V was cut by 4 bases and J by 5 bases, with 15 bases left in between. CDR3 bases: TGTGCCAGTAGTACTCCCCTTGGTCGAGACAATGAGCAGTTCTTC. Residues: CASSTPLGRDNEQFF.

This clonotype was detected a few times. This CDR3 is CASSVGQLNTEAFF. As DNA, the CDR3 is TGTGCCAGCAGCGTAGGACAATTGAACACTGAAGCTTTCTTT. V usage is TRBV9 and J usage is TRBJ1-1, with D uncertain. The CDR3 has 14 amino acids. Trimming removed 0 bases from V and 0 bases from J, with 6 bases in between. Germline V gives CDR1 SGDLS, CDR2 YYNGEE.

Many counts were recorded for this clonotype. This rearrangement joins TRBV5-1 to TRBJ2-7; the match to TRBD2 covers 11 bases. This CDR3 is built from 14 residues. Germline trimming cut 7 bases from V and 12 bases from J; bases unmatched to any gene: 15. The germline CDR1 and CDR2 sequences are SGHRS and YFSETQ. CDR3 amino acids: CASHNPLAGEVLYF. In DNA form, the CDR3 reads TGCGCCAGCCATAACCCACTAGCGGGAGAGGTGCTGTACTTC.

The table lists this clonotype with many counts. The V and J genes are TRBV29-1 and TRBJ2-1, with D tentatively TRBD2 (5 bases). V dropped 6 bases and J dropped 9 bases, with 12 bases sitting between them. The germline gives CDR1 SQVTM, CDR2 ANQGSEA. This CDR3 spans 11 amino acids. The CDR3 nucleotides read TGCAGCGTAGCTAGCTTTGCTGAGCAGTTCTTC. It specifies CSVASFAEQFF.

The chain joins TRBV5-1 to TRBJ1-6; 9 bases match TRBD1. Germline V CDR1 and CDR2: SGHRS, YFSETQ. Trimming took 3 bases from V and 7 from J; bases not matched to a gene: 2. CDR3 length: 14 residues. The CDR3 here is CASSSTGGNSPLHF. DNA for the CDR3: TGCGCCAGCAGCTCGACAGGGGGGAATTCACCCCTCCACTTT.

This clonotype appeared a few times. V gene TRBV14 combines with J gene TRBJ2-7; D not resolved. Germline lookup yields CDR1 SGHDN and CDR2 FVKESK. The CDR3 consists of 13 residues. With 1 base removed from V and 4 bases from J, the gap between germline ends came to 8 bases. The CDR3 coding sequence is TGTGCCAGCAGCCAAGCCAGCCAATACGAGCAGTACTTC. This encodes CASSQASQYEQYF.

The chain couples TRBV20-1 to TRBJ2-7; TRBD2 agrees at 8 bases. The germline gives CDR1 DFQATT, CDR2 SNEGSKA (reference sequence). This CDR3 has 12 amino acids. The V gene end was trimmed by 3 bases and the J gene end by 7 bases; junction bases not matched to a gene: 5. The CDR3 reads CSASSGVGEQYF. CDR3 DNA sequence: TGCAGTGCTAGTAGCGGGGTGGGGGAGCAGTACTTC.

Concerning this clonotype itself: This sequence may be a read error, since a much larger clone differs from it by one base. The chain employs TRBV20-1 and TRBJ2-4; unclear D gene. The CDR3 has 10 amino acids. The germline gives CDR1 DFQATT, CDR2 SNEGSKA (reference sequence). In DNA, the CDR3 is TGCAGTGCTGAACAAAACATTCAGAACTTC. Its translation: CSAEQNIQNF.

The chain recombines TRBV25-1 with TRBJ2-7; D might be TRBD2 (6 bases). This CDR3 region has 15 residues. Germline CDR1 reads MGHDK; CDR2 reads SYGVNS. Trimming pared 4 bases from V and 3 bases from J, leaving 16 bases between. The CDR3 sequence is CASSAPARGHYEQYF. Here the CDR3 DNA reads TGTGCCAGCAGTGCCCCCGCGCGGGGCCACTACGAGCAGTACTTC.

The CDR3 DNA reads TGTGCCAGCTCACCCTCAGGGGGAAAAGGGCTAGGCAATGAGCAGTTCTTC. It translates to CASSPSGGKGLGNEQFF. J is TRBJ2-1 and V is TRBV18, with 7 bases identical to TRBD1. The V gene's germline CDR1 is KGHSH and CDR2 LQKENI. V was clipped by 3 bases and J by 6 bases; unmatched bases: 14. The CDR3 has 17 amino acids.

The chain joins TRBV28 to TRBJ2-5, with 8 positions matching TRBD2. Germline V gives CDR1 MDHEN, CDR2 SYDVKM. With V trimmed by 3 bases and J by 5 bases, 5 bases remained unmatched. The CDR3 runs 14 residues. CDR3 sequence: CASSFGTSVETQYF. Here the CDR3 DNA reads TGTGCCAGCAGTTTCGGGACTAGTGTGGAGACCCAGTACTTC.

This clonotype has a count of ten or more. The chain links TRBV20-1 to TRBJ2-1, with 8 bases that match TRBD2. V lost 2 bases to trimming and J lost 0 bases; unmatched junction nucleotides: 6. This CDR3 region has 16 residues. Germline V gene data show CDR1 as DFQATT and CDR2 as SNEGSKA (reference sequence). CDR3 loop: CSARLLGTSSYNEQFF. In DNA, the CDR3 is TGCAGTGCTAGACTACTCGGGACTAGCTCCTACAATGAGCAGTTCTTC.

Ten or more counts support this clonotype. The gene calls are TRBV28 and TRBJ2-2; 8 nucleotides align to TRBD1. Germline CDR1 MDHEN, CDR2 SYDVKM. J gave up 3 bases and V 5 bases, and 2 bases lay outside the gene matches. The CDR3 consists of 14 residues. The CDR3 sequence: CASSPTGDTGELFF. The CDR3, as DNA: TGTGCCAGCAGTCCGACAGGGGACACCGGGGAGCTGTTTTTT. Looking up the rest from reference TRBV28 and TRBJ2-2 gives the full variable domain: DVKVTQSSRYLVKRTGEKVFLECVQDMDHENMFWYRQDPGLGLRLIYFSYDVKMKEKGDIPEGYSVSREKKERFSLILESASTNQTSMYLCASSPTGDTGELFFGEGSRLTVL.

The J gene is TRBJ2-3, the V gene TRBV7-2; D ambiguous. The CDR3 is 14 amino acids. V gave up 7 bases and J gave up 1 base, with 12 bases separating them. The germline V gene has CDR1 SGHTA and CDR2 FQGNSA. The CDR3 sequence is CASTRPPGTDTQYF. The CDR3 nucleotides read TGTGCCAGCACCCGCCCCCCGGGCACAGATACGCAGTATTTT.